The next 29 T cell receptor beta chains were all read from a single sample in a study of T cells in Graves' hyperthyroidism and ophthalmopathy. Using RNA transcripts as the source, TCR beta CDR3 regions were amplified. TCR CDR3 regions were first amplified by RT-PCR with HTBI primers. MiXCR, run by TCRdb on the multiplex PCR reads, gives a single entry per CDR3 protein. Of about 840,000 distinct CDR3 sequences listed, over 35% are singletons. Sequencing input: blood. These receptors came from a man between 18 and 29 years old with Graves' hyperthyroidism.

The V call is TRBV12-3 or TRBV12-4, the J call TRBJ2-5; 9 bases line up with TRBD2. CDR3 size: 15 residues. V dropped 4 bases and J dropped 2; count of bases not matched to a gene: 5. Here the CDR3 reads CASSSGSGGQETQYF. CDR3 coding DNA: TGTGCCAGCAGTTCGGGTAGCGGGGGACAAGAGACCCAGTACTTC.

The genes are TRBV9 and TRBJ2-7, with a weak D call TRBD2 (6 bases). The CDR3 is 14 amino acids. The V gene lost 2 bases and the J gene lost 6 bases, with 15 bases spanning the gap. Germline CDR1 reads SGDLS; CDR2 reads YYNGEE. The CDR3 loop is CASSVSAGPFEQYF. The CDR3 DNA reads TGTGCCAGCAGCGTTTCAGCGGGCCCTTTCGAGCAGTACTTC.

The gene calls are TRBV15 and TRBJ2-5; a weak D match, TRBD1 (6 bases). This CDR3 spans 14 amino acids. Germline V gene sequence: CDR1 LNHNV, CDR2 YYDKDF (reference sequence). V was clipped by 3 bases and J by 4 bases, with 12 bases between them. In DNA, the CDR3 is TGTGCCACCAGCAGTTACACAGGGCGAGAGACCCAGTACTTC. It yields the protein CATSSYTGRETQYF.

This clonotype was recorded many times. The chain recombines TRBV7-2 with TRBJ1-1; D is unclear. Germline V gene lookup returns CDR1 SGHTA and CDR2 FQGNSA. The CDR3 is 10 residues long. The V and J ends lost 2 bases and 8 bases respectively, with 3 bases between them. The CDR3 protein is CASSLREAFF. CDR3 nucleotides: TGTGCCAGCAGCTTACGAGAAGCTTTCTTT.

This clonotype has a count of ten or more. The chain employs TRBV10-3 and TRBJ1-2; unclear D gene. The CDR3 has 12 amino acids. Germline CDR1 ENHRY, CDR2 SYGVKD. The ends were cut back, 2 bases at V and 8 bases at J, with 9 bases in the middle. Here the CDR3 DNA reads TGTGCCATCAGTGAGGACGGTTGGGGCTACACCTTC. Amino acids: CAISEDGWGYTF.

This clonotype has only one observation. With a much larger clone just one base away, this may be a read error. The V and J genes are TRBV7-9 and TRBJ1-1; D possibly corresponds to TRBD1 (5 bases). The V end was cut by 7 bases, the J end by 4 bases, with 13 bases between. The CDR3 runs 13 residues. The V gene's germline CDR1 is SEHNR and CDR2 FQNEAQ (reference sequence). The DNA for the CDR3 is TGTGCCAGCACGGCCTCTAGGGGCACTGAAGCTTTCTTT. It yields the protein CASTASRGTEAFF.

The table lists this clonotype with a few counts. The V call is TRBV20-1, the J call TRBJ1-1; 10 nucleotides line up with TRBD1. The CDR3 spans 17 residues. Losses at the gene ends were 2 bases for V and 0 bases for J; bases not matched to a gene: 9. Per the germline V gene, CDR1 is DFQATT and CDR2 is SNEGSKA (reference sequence). CDR3 region: CSARSRDRGILNTEAFF. The CDR3 DNA sequence: TGCAGTGCTAGATCCCGGGACAGGGGAATCCTGAACACTGAAGCTTTCTTT.

This clonotype was found many times. This chain uses TRBV11-2 with TRBJ2-7, with D perhaps matching TRBD1 (6 bases). Trimming left V 4 bases short and J 6 bases short, with 7 bases between. Germline assignment: CDR1 SGHAT and CDR2 FQNNGV. CDR3 size: 11 residues. CDR3 residues: CASSWGLEQYF. The CDR3 DNA is TGTGCCAGCAGCTGGGGGCTCGAGCAGTACTTC.

The rearrangement links TRBV5-1 to TRBJ1-5; 9 positions agree with TRBD1. This CDR3 region has 15 residues. Germline values: CDR1 SGHRS, CDR2 YFSETQ. V shed 0 bases, J shed 6 bases, and the junction held 4 bases outside the gene matches. The CDR3 reads CASSLVGGQGQPQHF. In DNA form, the CDR3 reads TGCGCCAGCAGCTTGGTCGGGGGACAGGGTCAGCCCCAGCATTTT.

The V call is TRBV20-1, the J call TRBJ1-4; D gene uncertain. The CDR3 runs 10 residues. V dropped 7 bases and J dropped 8 bases, with 8 bases sitting between them. Per germline, CDR1 DFQATT and CDR2 SNEGSKA (reference sequence). This CDR3 reads CSGEGEKLFF. The CDR3 nucleotides are TGCAGTGGGGAAGGCGAAAAACTGTTTTTT.

This chain links TRBV5-1 with TRBJ2-7, with TRBD1 identical over 7 bases. The CDR3 spans 13 residues. Germline CDR1 reads SGHRS; CDR2 reads YFSETQ. V gave up 4 bases and J gave up 3 bases; unmatched junction bases: 4. CDR3 residues: CASSVGQIYEQYF. Here the CDR3 DNA reads TGCGCCAGCAGCGTGGGACAGATCTACGAGCAGTACTTC.

This clonotype was seen repeatedly, ten times or more. V gene TRBV2 combines with J gene TRBJ2-7; a weak D match, TRBD2 (6 bases). This CDR3 contains 13 residues. Germline CDR1 and CDR2: SNHLY and FYNNEI. Trimming pared 3 bases from V and 9 bases from J, leaving 15 bases between. The CDR3 region has the DNA TGTGCCAGCAGTGAGCCAGGGACTTTCAGGCAGTACTTC. Protein product: CASSEPGTFRQYF.

The chain carries TRBV29-1 and TRBJ2-2; TRBD2 agrees at 8 bases. Germline CDR1 is SQVTM and CDR2 is ANQGSEA. CDR3 length: 15 amino acids. V dropped 4 bases and J dropped 6; count of bases not matched to a gene: 10. CDR3 DNA sequence: TGCAGCGTTGCCGGGCAGACTAGCGAATCCGGGGAGCTGTTTTTT. Translated: CSVAGQTSESGELFF.

The chain links TRBV29-1 to TRBJ1-1, with D uncertain. The CDR3 totals 13 residues. Between the trimmed V and J ends, which lost 4 bases and 4 bases, there was a span of 13 bases. Germline CDR1 is SQVTM and CDR2 is ANQGSEA. The CDR3 DNA follows: TGCAGCGTTGGAGGGCCGAAGAGCACTGAAGCTTTCTTT. It specifies CSVGGPKSTEAFF.

This clonotype was observed at least ten times. The V and J genes are TRBV25-1 and TRBJ2-5; maybe TRBD1 (5 bases). CDR1 is MGHDK and CDR2 is SYGVNS in the germline V gene. V was clipped by 0 bases and J by 4 bases, with 18 bases between them. The CDR3 totals 17 residues. CDR3 in DNA: TGTGCCAGCAGTGAATACTTTGTCGGACAAGTAGGAGAGACCCAGTACTTC. This encodes CASSEYFVGQVGETQYF.

This chain connects TRBV24-1 to TRBJ2-2, with 8 bases that match TRBD2. This CDR3 is built from 15 residues. With 0 bases clipped from V and 6 bases from J, the junction kept 2 bases outside the gene matches. The germline gives CDR1 KGHDR, CDR2 SFDVKD. CDR3 DNA sequence: TGTGCCACCAGTGATTTGTGGCGGGGGGCCGGGGAGCTGTTTTTT. Its translation: CATSDLWRGAGELFF.

This clonotype was recorded many times. This chain links TRBV7-9 with TRBJ2-5, with a possible D match to TRBD2 (6 bases). The CDR3 covers 13 residues. With 4 bases removed from V and 5 bases from J, the gap between germline ends came to 11 bases. CDR1 is SEHNR and CDR2 is FQNEAQ in the germline V gene (reference sequence). CDR3 sequence: CASSSGGKETQYF. The CDR3 DNA sequence: TGTGCCAGCAGCTCCGGAGGGAAGGAGACCCAGTACTTC.

J is TRBJ2-7 and V is TRBV20-1; D is undetermined. CDR3 length: 13 amino acids. The germline V and J ends were trimmed by 5 bases and 2 bases, with 13 bases remaining between them. Germline V gives CDR1 DFQATT, CDR2 SNEGSKA (reference sequence). CDR3 loop: CSAPSLGTYEQYF. The DNA for the CDR3 is TGCAGTGCTCCCTCCTTAGGGACCTACGAGCAGTACTTC.

To note about this clonotype: This may come from a read error, since a much larger clone is one base off. This chain joins TRBV7-9 and TRBJ2-6; D unresolved. The CDR3 length is 17 residues. The germline V gene encodes CDR1 SEHNR and CDR2 FQNEAQ (reference sequence). The CDR3 DNA reads TGTACCAGCGTCCAAACGGTTATATCCTCTGGGGCCAACGTCCTGACTTTC. Translated: CTSVQTVISSGANVLTF.

This clonotype occurred many times. This chain joins TRBV7-2 and TRBJ1-3, with D perhaps TRBD1 (6 bases). The CDR3 loop spans 13 amino acids. Germline-derived CDR1 and CDR2 are SGHTA and FQGNSA. V lost 3 bases to trimming and J lost 4 bases, with 7 bases between them. CDR3 sequence (DNA): TGTGCCAGCAGCTTTGACAGGGGAAACACCATATATTTT. Its translation is CASSFDRGNTIYF.

This clonotype came up many times. The V call is TRBV12-3 or TRBV12-4, the J call TRBJ1-5, with no clear D. Trimming took 0 bases from V and 5 from J, leaving 8 bases between them. This CDR3 is built from 14 residues. CDR3 sequence: CASSLARTDQPQHF. DNA of the CDR3: TGTGCCAGCAGTTTAGCCAGGACGGATCAGCCCCAGCATTTT.

This clonotype was picked up a small number of times. The rearrangement uses TRBV15 and TRBJ2-3, with D hard to call. The V gene lost 1 base and the J gene lost 2 bases, with 10 bases spanning the gap. Germline lookup yields CDR1 LNHNV and CDR2 YYDKDF (reference sequence). The CDR3 is 15 residues long. The CDR3 DNA is TGTGCCACCAGCAGAGTGAGGCAGAACACAGATACGCAGTATTTT. This encodes CATSRVRQNTDTQYF.

Comments on this clonotype: The conserved phenylalanine or tryptophan normally closing the CDR3 is absent here, so this likely arose from a read error. It is unclear where the CDR3 begins or ends on the DNA, so no DNA is shown, and the CDR3 is as TCRdb lists it. This chain joins TRBV10-3 and TRBJ2-6. CDR1 is ENHRY, CDR2 SYGVKD, per germline. The CDR3 totals 11 residues, both ends included. CDR3 residues: CAISESILVAM.

V usage is TRBV7-2 and J usage is TRBJ1-1; 7 bases agree with TRBD1. V was pared by 5 bases and J by 3 bases, with 9 bases of the junction left unmatched. This CDR3 contains 15 residues. Germline loops: CDR1 SGHTA, CDR2 FQGNSA. The CDR3 reads CASSTSTGVHTEAFF. In nucleotides, the CDR3 is TGTGCCAGCAGCACCAGTACAGGGGTGCACACTGAAGCTTTCTTT.

The chain combines TRBV6-2 or TRBV6-3 with TRBJ1-5; 7 bases are shared with TRBD1. J was trimmed by 5 bases and V by 8 bases; bases with no gene match: 15. This CDR3 spans 16 amino acids. Germline V gene data show CDR1 as MNHEY and CDR2 as SVGEGT. Written as DNA, the CDR3 is TGTGCCAGCCTAGGACTTAACAGGGGAGGGGATCAGCCCCAGCATTTT. Amino acids: CASLGLNRGGDQPQHF.

The J gene is TRBJ2-7, the V gene TRBV25-1; D is uncertain. The CDR3 contains 13 residues. Trimming cost V 5 bases and J 6 bases, with 14 bases left between them. From germline, CDR1 is MGHDK and CDR2 SYGVNS. In DNA form, the CDR3 reads TGTGCCAGCAGTTACTCGGGTTTATCCGAGCAGTACTTC. Translation gives CASSYSGLSEQYF.

This clonotype was recorded many times. The chain uses TRBV14 and TRBJ1-6, with D perhaps matching TRBD1 (5 bases). V gave up 1 base and J gave up 7 bases, with 14 bases separating them. The CDR3 runs 16 residues. Germline V CDR1 and CDR2: SGHDN, FVKESK. The CDR3 bases are TGTGCCAGCAGCCAAGTTCCGGGAAGGGGCAATTCACCCCTCCACTTT. Protein sequence: CASSQVPGRGNSPLHF. Full variable domain (missing parts from reference TRBV14 and TRBJ1-6): EAGVTQFPSHSVIEKGQTVTLRCDPISGHDNLYWYRRVMGKEIKFLLHFVKESKQDESGMPNNRFLAERTGGTYSTLKVQPAELEDSGVYFCASSQVPGRGNSPLHFGNGTRLTVT.

Concerning this clonotype: Its ends do not fully match the called genes, so a read error is possible. The chain uses TRBV4-1 and TRBJ2-5; no clear D. Germline CDR1 MGHRA, CDR2 YSYEKL. The CDR3 consists of 13 residues. For the CDR3, the DNA is TGTGCCAGCAGCCAAGAAAGCACCGAGACCCAGTACTTC. This translates into CASSQESTETQYF.

V and J are TRBV7-6 and TRBJ1-1; TRBD1 matches 7 bases. The CDR3 length is 14 residues. The V gene's germline CDR1 is SGHVS and CDR2 FNYEAQ. J was trimmed by 7 bases and V by 0 bases; bases with no gene match: 5. The CDR3 DNA reads as TGTGCCAGCAGCTTAGCCCTAGGACAGGATGAAGCTTTCTTT. Translated, it gives CASSLALGQDEAFF.